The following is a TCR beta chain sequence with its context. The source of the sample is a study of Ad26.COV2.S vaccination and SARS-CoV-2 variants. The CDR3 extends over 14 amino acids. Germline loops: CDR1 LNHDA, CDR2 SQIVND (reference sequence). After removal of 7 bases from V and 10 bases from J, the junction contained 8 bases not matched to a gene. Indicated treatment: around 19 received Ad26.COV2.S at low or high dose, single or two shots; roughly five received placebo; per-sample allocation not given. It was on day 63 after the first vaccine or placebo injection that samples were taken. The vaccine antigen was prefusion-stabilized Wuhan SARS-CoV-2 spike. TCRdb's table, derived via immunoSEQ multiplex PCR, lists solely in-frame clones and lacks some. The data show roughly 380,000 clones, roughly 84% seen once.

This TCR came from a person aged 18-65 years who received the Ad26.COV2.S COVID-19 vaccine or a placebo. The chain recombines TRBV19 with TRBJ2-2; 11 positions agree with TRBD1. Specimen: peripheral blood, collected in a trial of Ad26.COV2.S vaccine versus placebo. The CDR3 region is CASTLGQGGPELFF. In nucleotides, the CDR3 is TGTGCCAGTACCTTGGGACAGGGGGGCCCGGAGCTGTTTTTT.